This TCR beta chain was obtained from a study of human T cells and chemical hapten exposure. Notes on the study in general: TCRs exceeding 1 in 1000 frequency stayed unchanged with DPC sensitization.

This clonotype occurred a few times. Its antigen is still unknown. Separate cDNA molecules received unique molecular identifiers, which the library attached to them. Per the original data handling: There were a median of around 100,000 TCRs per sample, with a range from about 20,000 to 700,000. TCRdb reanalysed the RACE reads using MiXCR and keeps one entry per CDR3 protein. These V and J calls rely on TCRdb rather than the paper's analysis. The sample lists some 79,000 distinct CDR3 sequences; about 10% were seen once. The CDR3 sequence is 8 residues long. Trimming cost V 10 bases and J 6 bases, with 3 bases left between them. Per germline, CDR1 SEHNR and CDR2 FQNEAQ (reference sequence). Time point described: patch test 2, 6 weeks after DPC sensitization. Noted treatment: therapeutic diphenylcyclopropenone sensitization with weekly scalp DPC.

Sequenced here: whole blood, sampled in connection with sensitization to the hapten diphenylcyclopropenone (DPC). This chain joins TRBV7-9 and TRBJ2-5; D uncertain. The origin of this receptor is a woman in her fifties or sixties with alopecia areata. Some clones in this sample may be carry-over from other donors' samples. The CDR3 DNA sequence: TGTGCCACCCAGACCCAGTACTTC. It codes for CATQTQYF.